The 21 T cell receptor beta chains given below trace back to one sample, sequenced in a study of T cells in Graves' hyperthyroidism and ophthalmopathy. Using RNA transcripts as the source, TCR beta CDR3 regions were amplified. TCR CDR3 regions were first amplified by RT-PCR with HTBI primers. MiXCR, run by TCRdb on the multiplex PCR reads, gives a single entry per CDR3 protein. The table shows about 400,000 distinct CDR3 sequences, with 15% occurring only once. Material for sequencing was blood. The receptors come from a woman between 25 and 40 years old with Graves' hyperthyroidism.

This clonotype showed up many times. The chain employs TRBV20-1 and TRBJ2-3; 11 bases align to TRBD1. The CDR3 is 17 residues long. The V gene's germline CDR1 is DFQATT and CDR2 SNEGSKA (reference sequence). V was clipped by 6 bases and J by 2 bases; unmatched bases: 13. As DNA, the CDR3 is TGCAGTGCAGACGGACAGGGGGCGGAAGGCTCCACAGATACGCAGTATTTT. Its protein product is CSADGQGAEGSTDTQYF.

Many counts were recorded for this clonotype. This chain links TRBV28 with TRBJ1-2; D is perhaps TRBD1 (6 bases). Germline V lookup: CDR1 MDHEN, CDR2 SYDVKM. The CDR3 has 15 residues. Trimming took 4 bases from V and 8 from J, leaving 20 bases between them. The CDR3 spells CASSSGVSQGKGYTF. As DNA, the CDR3 is TGTGCCAGCAGTTCCGGCGTTTCTCAGGGGAAAGGCTACACCTTC.

This chain uses TRBV6-5 with TRBJ1-2, with 8 bases aligning to TRBD1. The V and J ends lost 6 bases and 0 bases, in that order; junction bases with no gene match: 9. Germline CDR1 reads MNHEY; CDR2 reads SVGAGI. This CDR3 comprises 16 residues. CDR3 protein: CASRPIDRGANYGYTF. The DNA of the CDR3 is TGTGCCAGCAGACCCATCGACAGGGGAGCTAACTATGGCTACACCTTC.

This chain connects TRBV28 to TRBJ2-1; TRBD1 might be the D (6 bases). Germline V CDR1 and CDR2: MDHEN, SYDVKM. There are 14 residues in the CDR3. Trimming took 6 bases from V and 8 from J, leaving 17 bases between them. The CDR3 bases are TGTGCCAGCAGGCCCGCCGGGACAATCGATGAGCAGTTCTTC. It codes for CASRPAGTIDEQFF.

This clonotype was counted a few times. The chain is built from TRBV5-1 and TRBJ1-6; no clear D gene. V lost 4 bases and J lost 14, with 13 bases in between. The germline V gene has CDR1 SGHRS and CDR2 YFSETQ. The CDR3 runs 12 residues. Written as DNA, the CDR3 is TGCGCCAGCAGCCAAATGGATGGAACCCTCCACTTT. Translation: CASSQMDGTLHF.

This clonotype occurred many times. The chain recombines TRBV5-6 with TRBJ2-3; no firm D call. Trimming shortened V by 0 bases and J by 10 bases, and 9 bases separated the two germline ends. CDR3 length: 12 residues. CDR1 and CDR2 (germline): SGHDT, YYEEEE. CDR3 loop: CASSLGLVAQYF. CDR3 DNA: TGTGCCAGCAGCTTGGGTCTCGTCGCGCAGTATTTT.

The sample holds many counts of this clonotype. The CDR3 region is CSAREPRVGYGEQYF. The DNA for the CDR3 is TGCAGTGCTAGGGAACCCAGGGTCGGCTACGGCGAGCAGTACTTC. This chain connects TRBV20-1 to TRBJ2-7; D perhaps matches TRBD1 (5 bases). Trimming pared 3 bases from V and 6 bases from J, leaving 21 bases between. The CDR3 has 15 residues. The germline gives CDR1 DFQATT, CDR2 SNEGSKA (reference sequence).

V usage is TRBV29-1 and J usage is TRBJ1-5; 7 nucleotides match TRBD1. The CDR3 loop spans 16 amino acids. The germline V gene encodes CDR1 SQVTM and CDR2 ANQGSEA. V dropped 6 bases and J dropped 4; count of bases not matched to a gene: 15. The CDR3 nucleotides read TGCAGCGTGCCGGGACAGCCGATGGCGTTAAATCAGCCCCAGCATTTT. Translated: CSVPGQPMALNQPQHF.

This clonotype was picked up a small number of times. The CDR3 does not close with the conserved phenylalanine or tryptophan, likely indicating a read error. The V call is TRBV7-9, the J call TRBJ2-7; no reliable D call. The CDR3 is 11 residues long. V lost 4 bases to trimming and J lost 4 bases, with 5 bases between them. Germline lookup yields CDR1 SEHNR and CDR2 FQNEAQ (reference sequence). The chain's CDR3 is CASSSLYEQYL. In DNA form, the CDR3 reads TGTGCCAGCAGCTCGTTGTACGAGCAGTACCTC.

In its sample, this clonotype was seen a few times. This chain connects TRBV6-1 to TRBJ1-2; TRBD1 matches at 7 bases. Germline assignment: CDR1 MNHNS and CDR2 SASEGT. The V segment lost 3 bases and the J segment 4 bases; nucleotides outside the gene matches: 5. The CDR3 loop spans 14 amino acids. DNA of the CDR3: TGTGCCAGCAGTGAGACAGGGATAAGCTATGGCTACACCTTC. Protein product: CASSETGISYGYTF.

The DNA for the CDR3 is TGTGCCAGCACCCTAGGGAAGGGAAGCGACGGTGAGCAGTTCTTC. This encodes CASTLGKGSDGEQFF. This sequence joins TRBV6-1 and TRBJ2-1, with unresolved D. V lost 7 bases and J lost 9, with 22 bases in between. The CDR3 runs 15 residues. The germline gives CDR1 MNHNS, CDR2 SASEGT.

The gene calls are TRBV14 and TRBJ2-7; a weak D match, TRBD1 (6 bases). The CDR3 runs to 13 residues. Germline values: CDR1 SGHDN, CDR2 FVKESK. Trimming stripped 1 base from V and 7 bases from J, with 11 bases between. The CDR3 reads CASSQARQGEQYF. CDR3 sequence (DNA): TGTGCCAGCAGCCAAGCACGCCAGGGGGAGCAGTACTTC.

This clonotype showed up just a few times. The chain carries TRBV3-1 and TRBJ1-3; D is ambiguous. The CDR3 is 14 amino acids. Germline CDR1 LGHDT, CDR2 YNNKEL (reference sequence). V lost 5 bases, J lost 4 bases, and 12 bases lay in between. The CDR3 DNA follows: TGTGCCAGCAGCTCACGTCTAACCGGAAACACCATATATTTT. It codes for CASSSRLTGNTIYF.

This clonotype has at least ten counts. The rearrangement links TRBV5-1 to TRBJ2-3; 7 positions agree with TRBD2. V gave up 9 bases and J gave up 0 bases; unmatched junction bases: 7. The CDR3 is made up of 14 amino acids. The germline V gene has CDR1 SGHRS and CDR2 YFSETQ. The DNA for the CDR3 is TGCGCCACCCGAGCGGGATCTAGCACAGATACGCAGTATTTT. It codes for CATRAGSSTDTQYF. Full variable domain (remainder filled in from reference TRBV5-1 and TRBJ2-3): KAGVTQTPRYLIKTRGQQVTLSCSPISGHRSVSWYQQTPGQGLQFLFEYFSETQRNKGNFPGRFSGRQFSNSRSEMNVSTLELGDSALYLCATRAGSSTDTQYFGPGTRLTVL.

This clonotype was seen more than once but under ten times. The CDR3 DNA reads TGTGCCAGCTCACCAGACCAGGGACTATCGAGCAATCAGCCCCAGCATTTT. Its protein is CASSPDQGLSSNQPQHF. The chain has TRBV18 and TRBJ1-5, with D perhaps TRBD1 (5 bases). The CDR3 extends over 17 amino acids. Trimming left V 2 bases short and J 1 base short, with 15 bases between. CDR1 and CDR2 (germline): KGHSH, LQKENI.

This clonotype appeared many times. This chain joins TRBV18 and TRBJ2-7; tentatively, D is TRBD1 (5 bases). Germline V CDR1 and CDR2: KGHSH, LQKENI. Trimming cost V 3 bases and J 4 bases, with 10 bases left between them. This CDR3 spans 13 amino acids. CDR3 sequence: CASSPQTGYEQYF. CDR3 DNA sequence: TGTGCCAGCTCACCCCAAACAGGTTACGAGCAGTACTTC.

The chain has TRBV4-1 and TRBJ2-1; D possibly corresponds to TRBD2 (5 bases). Germline assignment: CDR1 MGHRA and CDR2 YSYEKL. V lost 1 base to trimming and J lost 0 bases, with 10 bases between them. The CDR3 has 16 residues. CDR3 sequence (DNA): TGCGCCAGCAGCCAAGGGAGGCAGAGCTCCTACAATGAGCAGTTCTTC. As protein: CASSQGRQSSYNEQFF.

DNA of the CDR3: TGTGCCAGTAGTACTACTAGCGGCCAAGAGACCCAGTACTTC. This gives the protein CASSTTSGQETQYF. The chain carries TRBV19 and TRBJ2-5; 8 positions agree with TRBD2. Germline lookup yields CDR1 LNHDA and CDR2 SQIVND (reference sequence). This CDR3 region has 14 residues. The V segment lost 4 bases and the J segment 1 base; nucleotides outside the gene matches: 2.

In this sample, this clonotype turned up many times. The CDR3 region is CASSLLVPSGSHPYNEQFF. In nucleotides, the CDR3 is TGCGCCAGCAGCTTGTTAGTGCCTAGCGGGAGCCACCCGTACAATGAGCAGTTCTTC. The chain couples TRBV5-1 to TRBJ2-1; 10 bases are a match to TRBD2. Germline assignment: CDR1 SGHRS and CDR2 YFSETQ. Trimming cost V 1 base and J 4 bases; bases outside gene matches: 14. The CDR3 is 19 residues long.

The rearrangement uses TRBV9 and TRBJ2-5; 8 nucleotides agree with TRBD1. CDR3 size: 14 residues. CDR1 SGDLS and CDR2 YYNGEE come from the germline V gene. V was clipped by 3 bases and J by 5 bases; unmatched bases: 6. Written as DNA, the CDR3 is TGTGCCAGCAGCGGGACAGGGCTGGGGGAGACCCAGTACTTC. Translation: CASSGTGLGETQYF.

This clonotype was recorded at least ten times. J is TRBJ2-3 and V is TRBV28; TRBD1 or TRBD2 may be the D gene (5 bases each). The CDR3 contains 16 residues. Trimming stripped 1 base from V and 7 bases from J, with 18 bases between. The V gene's germline CDR1 is MDHEN and CDR2 SYDVKM. This CDR3 reads CASSLFSGTSWNTQYF. CDR3 sequence (DNA): TGTGCCAGCAGTTTATTCTCCGGGACCAGTTGGAATACGCAGTATTTT. Looking up the rest from reference TRBV28 and TRBJ2-3 gives the full variable domain: DVKVTQSSRYLVKRTGEKVFLECVQDMDHENMFWYRQDPGLGLRLIYFSYDVKMKEKGDIPEGYSVSREKKERFSLILESASTNQTSMYLCASSLFSGTSWNTQYFGPGTRLTVL.